Listed below are T cell receptor beta chains from one sample, sequenced in a study of cytomegalovirus exposure and HLA in healthy donors. Data came from immunoSEQ multiplex PCR; TCRdb stores just in-frame clones and leaves some out. In the table there are more than 95,000 clones, 60% to 80% of which are singletons. Sequences were obtained from PBMCs. Source of these receptors: a man in his fifties or sixties in good health and CMV-seronegative. Each CDR3 is given with its conserved first and last residue.

J	V	CDR3
TRBJ2-1	TRBV4-1	CASRSGLAGDNEQFF
TRBJ1-1	TRBV10-3	CAISGTETAEAFF
TRBJ2-2	TRBV14	CASSPRTGTGELFF
TRBJ1-3	TRBV19	CASSKGGSGNTIYF
-	TRBV9	CASSVATGGHEQYF
TRBJ2-3	TRBV5-4	CASSLSGEATDTQYF
TRBJ2-1	TRBV6-5	CASRTQGVSYNEQFF
TRBJ1-2	TRBV11-1	CASSRIENHYGYTF
TRBJ1-3	TRBV9	CASSPEQGGNTIYF
TRBJ2-5	TRBV29-1	CSVEAGGAGTQYF
TRBJ2-4	TRBV19	CASSTSDNLAKNIQYF
TRBJ2-3	TRBV18	CASSPLGRGGTDTQYF
TRBJ1-1	TRBV5-5	CASSLTDASEAFF
TRBJ2-1	TRBV19	CASSIGESSYNEQFF
TRBJ2-7	TRBV9	CASSESPSGSSYEQYF
TRBJ2-5	TRBV27	CASSFYHQETQYF
TRBJ1-6	TRBV5-1	CASSLGGTSNSPLHF
TRBJ2-2	TRBV15	CATSPVPSNTGELFF
TRBJ2-7	TRBV5-4	CASSQQGALSSYEQYF
TRBJ1-6	TRBV6-1	CASSEKTGSSSYNSPLHF
TRBJ1-2	TRBV2	CASNDRQGFGYGYTF
TRBJ2-1	TRBV28	CASSSVSGRVFLYNEQFF
TRBJ1-4	TRBV19	CASSITGGGEKLFF
TRBJ1-6	TRBV5-5	CASSLVVSGSNSPLHF
TRBJ1-1	TRBV14	CASSQDLGLGTEAFF
TRBJ1-2	TRBV6-1	CASSGTGIDGYTF
TRBJ2-2	TRBV9	CASSGRQGMNTGELFF
TRBJ2-1	TRBV4-1	CASRPGLAGNNEQFF
TRBJ2-1	TRBV7-2	CASSPNGLARALYNEQFF
TRBJ2-1	TRBV14	CASSQVGSGSLEQFF
TRBJ1-5	TRBV2	CASSGGLQPQHF
TRBJ2-2	TRBV6-6	CASRKSGRNTGELFF
TRBJ1-2	TRBV30	CAWSLRELPPYGYTF
TRBJ1-1	TRBV14	CASSPDRGKAFF
TRBJ1-1	TRBV7-2	CASSLGWPIWATEAFF
TRBJ1-1	TRBV10-3	CAISELAGVANTEAFF
TRBJ2-5	TRBV28	CASSPPGETQYF
TRBJ2-2	TRBV11-1	CASSLGGTHGELFF
TRBJ2-7	TRBV7-2	CASSLKGGRAFAYEQYF
TRBJ2-3	TRBV27	CASSGREGDTQYF
TRBJ2-7	TRBV6-5	CASSNQGPEYF
TRBJ2-3	TRBV6-1	CASSAFSGTDTDTQYF
TRBJ1-2	TRBV2	CASSERGLKGYTF
TRBJ2-1	TRBV5-4	CASSSRGNEQFF
TRBJ1-2	TRBV28	CASSLSTGANYGYTF
TRBJ2-5	TRBV11-2	CASSLGSLRGQETQYF
TRBJ1-2	TRBV7-2	CASSHRQGYGYTF
TRBJ2-5	TRBV6-5	CASAGQGAGRETQYF
TRBJ2-5	TRBV7-3	CASSPGGGYQETQYF
TRBJ1-1	TRBV18	CASLKDREETEAFF
TRBJ1-1	TRBV5-1	CASSLDSKNTEAFF
TRBJ1-2	TRBV10-3	CAISEMSVTSDYGYTF
TRBJ2-7	TRBV7-9	CASSTVSYEQYF
TRBJ1-3	TRBV5-5	CASSFEIGQGSLSGNTIYF